Presented here are 23 T cell receptor beta chains from one specimen sequenced in a study of blood T cell repertoires in COVID-19. Assay used: immunoSEQ multiplex PCR; TCRdb lists only in-frame clones, some missing. The sample shows roughly 260,000 clones, 82% of them seen only once. The material sequenced was peripheral blood. These receptor sequences come from a woman aged 80 or older with active or convalescent COVID-19.

V gene TRBV6-5 combines with J gene TRBJ1-1, with 7 bases lining up with TRBD1. The CDR3 loop spans 14 amino acids. J gave up 4 bases and V 8 bases, and 10 bases lay outside the gene matches. Germline V gene sequence: CDR1 MNHEY, CDR2 SVGAGI. DNA of the CDR3: TGTGCCAGCGCAGGGCCCGACAGGGCCACTGAAGCTTTCTTT. Translating it yields CASAGPDRATEAFF.

To note about this clone: This sample includes further DNA sequences coding for the same CDR3. The chain combines TRBV28 with TRBJ1-5; 7 bases fit TRBD1. The V and J ends lost 6 bases and 0 bases, in that order; junction bases with no gene match: 5. This CDR3 spans 15 amino acids. Germline V gives CDR1 MDHEN, CDR2 SYDVKM. In nucleotides, the CDR3 is TGTGCCAGCAGGCGACAGGGCGGTAGCAATCAGCCCCAGCATTTT. Residues: CASRRQGGSNQPQHF.

V gene TRBV6-5 combines with J gene TRBJ2-7; 7 bases are a match to TRBD1. Germline-derived CDR1 and CDR2 are MNHEY and SVGAGI. Trimming cost V 5 bases and J 3 bases; bases outside gene matches: 7. The CDR3 has 14 residues. As DNA, the CDR3 is TGTGCCAGCAGTACTCGGACAGGTAACTACGAGCAGTACTTC. It codes for CASSTRTGNYEQYF.

The J gene is TRBJ1-5, the V gene TRBV2; D ambiguous. CDR3 size: 14 residues. With 7 bases removed from V and 5 bases from J, the gap between germline ends came to 15 bases. Germline CDR1 and CDR2: SNHLY and FYNNEI. The CDR3 coding sequence is TGTGCCAGCACATCCCGGGAAGGGTATCAGCCCCAGCATTTT. The encoded protein is CASTSREGYQPQHF.

This chain connects TRBV5-1 to TRBJ2-7, with 8 bases matching TRBD1. The CDR3 is made up of 15 amino acids. The J segment lost 2 bases and the V segment lost 0 bases, leaving 4 bases of the junction unmatched. CDR1 and CDR2 (germline): SGHRS, YFSETQ. The CDR3 here is CASSLATGAPYEQYF. DNA of the CDR3: TGCGCCAGCAGCTTGGCGACAGGGGCCCCCTACGAGCAGTACTTC.

This clone was seen only once. CDR3 coding DNA: TGTGCCAGCAGTGACAACAGCAACGAGCAGTACTTC. It yields the protein CASSDNSNEQYF. The chain couples TRBV6-6 to TRBJ2-7; D call uncertain. Germline CDR1 is MNHNY and CDR2 is SVGAGI (reference sequence). V was clipped by 5 bases and J by 5 bases, with 10 bases between them. The CDR3 runs 12 residues.

This rearrangement joins TRBV28 to TRBJ2-3, with D tentatively TRBD1 (6 bases). CDR1 is MDHEN and CDR2 is SYDVKM in the germline V gene. V was trimmed by 11 bases and J by 2 bases, leaving 11 bases between them. The CDR3 covers 12 residues. CDR3 protein: CASRTDTDTQYF. Written as DNA, the CDR3 is TGTGCCTCTCGGACAGACACAGATACGCAGTATTTT.

The chain couples TRBV9 to TRBJ2-7, with a weak D call TRBD1 (5 bases). V dropped 3 bases and J dropped 1 base, with 14 bases sitting between them. From germline, CDR1 is SGDLS and CDR2 YYNGEE. The CDR3 spans 15 residues. CDR3 sequence reads: CASSGRAVGSYEQYF. DNA of the CDR3: TGTGCCAGCAGCGGCAGGGCGGTGGGGTCCTACGAGCAGTACTTC.

The chain uses TRBV4-1 and TRBJ2-3, with D perhaps matching TRBD1 (5 bases). The V gene lost 2 bases and the J gene lost 2 bases, with 8 bases spanning the gap. The CDR3 is 14 residues long. Germline CDR1 is MGHRA and CDR2 is YSYEKL. The CDR3 region has the DNA TGCGCCAGCAGCCAACCAGGGTTCACAGATACGCAGTATTTT. Translating gives CASSQPGFTDTQYF.

This clone has just a few counts. The genes are TRBV18 and TRBJ2-3, with D hard to call. Trimming left V 6 bases short and J 2 bases short, with 3 bases between. In germline, CDR1 is KGHSH, CDR2 LQKENI. The length of the CDR3 is 11 residues. The CDR3 protein is CASSLTDTQYF. The CDR3 DNA sequence: TGTGCCAGCTCCCTCACAGATACGCAGTATTTT.

The J gene is TRBJ2-7, the V gene TRBV19; 7 bases match TRBD1. The ends lost 7 bases at V and 5 bases at J; junction bases unmatched: 5. In germline, CDR1 is LNHDA, CDR2 SQIVND (reference sequence). This CDR3 comprises 12 residues. CDR3 DNA sequence: TGTGCCAGTACCGAAGGGGGCGACGAGCAGTACTTC. It encodes CASTEGGDEQYF.

This clone appeared once. The rearrangement joins TRBV28 to TRBJ2-1; 7 positions match TRBD2. The CDR3 has 14 residues. With V trimmed by 4 bases and J by 15 bases, 15 bases remained unmatched. Germline-derived CDR1 and CDR2 are MDHEN and SYDVKM. This chain's CDR3 is CASSSDPGGGVVFF. The DNA for the CDR3 is TGTGCCAGCAGTTCAGACCCCGGTGGGGGGGTCGTGTTCTTC.

This rearrangement joins TRBV5-5 to TRBJ1-4; no clear D gene. Germline CDR1 and CDR2: SGHKS and YYEKEE (reference sequence). Trimming stripped 4 bases from V and 3 bases from J, with 13 bases between. The CDR3 runs to 15 residues. The CDR3 sequence is CASSANSLPNEKLFF. In nucleotides, the CDR3 is TGTGCCAGCAGCGCCAACAGCTTACCTAATGAAAAACTGTTTTTT.

The rearrangement uses TRBV19 and TRBJ2-1; 7 bases map to TRBD2. The trim removed 4 bases at V and 8 bases at J, leaving 5 bases unmatched. The CDR3 sequence is 13 residues long. Germline V lookup: CDR1 LNHDA, CDR2 SQIVND (reference sequence). The CDR3 region has the DNA TGTGCCAGTAGTAGGACTAGTGGTGATGAGCAGTTCTTC. Translated: CASSRTSGDEQFF.

The V call is TRBV28, the J call TRBJ2-3, with 11 bases identical to TRBD2. The CDR3 has 14 residues. In germline, CDR1 is MDHEN, CDR2 SYDVKM. Trimming removed 8 bases from V and 7 bases from J; junction bases left unmatched: 8. CDR3 region: CASGVAGGRNTQYF. The CDR3 bases are TGTGCCAGCGGGGTAGCGGGAGGGCGAAATACGCAGTATTTT.

The rearrangement joins TRBV7-9 to TRBJ1-2; D is unresolved. CDR1 is SEHNR and CDR2 is FQNEAQ in the germline V gene (reference sequence). Trimming pared 3 bases from V and 0 bases from J, leaving 8 bases between. This CDR3 has 14 amino acids. The CDR3 nucleotides are TGTGCCAGCAGCTTCCTTGAGGCTAACTATGGCTACACCTTC. Translated, it gives CASSFLEANYGYTF. Variable domain in full (rest from reference TRBV7-9 and TRBJ1-2): DTGVSQNPRHKITKRGQNVTFRCDPISEHNRLYWYRQTLGQGPEFLTYFQNEAQLEKSRLLSDRFSAERPKGSFSTLEIQRTEQGDSAMYLCASSFLEANYGYTFGSGTRLTVV.

The chain recombines TRBV5-1 with TRBJ2-2; the match to TRBD2 covers 7 bases. CDR1 and CDR2 from the germline V gene are SGHRS and YFSETQ. The CDR3 contains 16 residues. V trimming: 1 base; J trimming: 7 bases; junction bases outside the gene matches: 10. The CDR3 sequence is CASSLSGLDNGGELFF. CDR3 in DNA: TGCGCCAGCAGCTTGTCCGGACTAGACAATGGCGGGGAGCTGTTTTTT.

The chain couples TRBV19 to TRBJ2-1; D possibly corresponds to TRBD2 (6 bases). Trimming took 7 bases from V and 2 from J, leaving 15 bases between them. There are 15 residues in the CDR3. CDR1 LNHDA and CDR2 SQIVND come from the germline V gene (reference sequence). CDR3: CASMKGLAPYNEQFF. In DNA form, the CDR3 reads TGTGCCAGTATGAAGGGCCTAGCGCCCTACAATGAGCAGTTCTTC.

The rearrangement uses TRBV5-1 and TRBJ1-2; 10 nucleotides line up with TRBD1. Germline V gene sequence: CDR1 SGHRS, CDR2 YFSETQ. After removal of 4 bases from V and 4 bases from J, the junction contained 10 bases not matched to a gene. This CDR3 contains 16 residues. The CDR3 coding sequence is TGCGCCAGCAGCCCCTGGGGACAGGGGCTAGGCTATGGCTACACCTTC. Protein: CASSPWGQGLGYGYTF. Full variable domain (outside the CDR3, taken from reference TRBV5-1 and TRBJ1-2): KAGVTQTPRYLIKTRGQQVTLSCSPISGHRSVSWYQQTPGQGLQFLFEYFSETQRNKGNFPGRFSGRQFSNSRSEMNVSTLELGDSALYLCASSPWGQGLGYGYTFGSGTRLTVV.

The chain links TRBV2 to TRBJ2-3; no reliable D call. Germline-derived CDR1 and CDR2 are SNHLY and FYNNEI. The CDR3 loop spans 14 amino acids. V shed 0 bases and J shed 2 bases, with 6 bases lying between them. The CDR3 bases are TGTGCCAGCAGTGAAGCCCTGGCCACAGATACGCAGTATTTT. Translating it yields CASSEALATDTQYF.

This clone appeared a single time. This chain connects TRBV6-1 to TRBJ2-5; possible D gene TRBD1, 6 bases. Per the germline V gene, CDR1 is MNHNS and CDR2 is SASEGT. Between the trimmed V and J ends, which lost 4 bases and 4 bases, there was a span of 19 bases. The CDR3 covers 16 residues. The CDR3 loop is CASSASGTKVVETQYF. CDR3 in DNA: TGTGCCAGCAGTGCGTCCGGGACAAAAGTAGTAGAGACCCAGTACTTC.

The chain is built from TRBV6-5 and TRBJ1-4; D call uncertain. With 9 bases removed from V and 0 bases from J, the gap between germline ends came to 5 bases. Germline CDR1 and CDR2: MNHEY and SVGAGI. This CDR3 is built from 12 residues. The CDR3 nucleotides read TGTGCCAGTATGTCAACTAATGAAAAACTGTTTTTT. It translates to CASMSTNEKLFF.

The chain uses TRBV28 and TRBJ2-2; TRBD2 agrees at 8 bases. CDR1 is MDHEN and CDR2 is SYDVKM in the germline V gene. V lost 3 bases and J lost 5; bases outside the gene matches: 8. The CDR3 has 16 residues. CDR3: CASSFSTGGRTGELFF. CDR3 in DNA: TGTGCCAGCAGTTTCTCGACGGGGGGGAGAACCGGGGAGCTGTTTTTT.